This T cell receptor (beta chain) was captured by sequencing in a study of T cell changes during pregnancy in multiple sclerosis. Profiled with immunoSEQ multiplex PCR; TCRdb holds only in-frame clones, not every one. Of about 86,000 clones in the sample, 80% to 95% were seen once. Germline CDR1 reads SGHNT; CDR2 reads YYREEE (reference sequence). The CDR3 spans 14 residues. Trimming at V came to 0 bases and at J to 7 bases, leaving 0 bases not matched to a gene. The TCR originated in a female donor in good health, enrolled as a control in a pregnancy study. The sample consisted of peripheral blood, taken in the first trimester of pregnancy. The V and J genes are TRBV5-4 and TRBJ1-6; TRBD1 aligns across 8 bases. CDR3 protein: CASSLDRGNSPLHF. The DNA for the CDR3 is TGTGCCAGCAGCTTGGACAGGGGGAATTCACCCCTCCACTTT. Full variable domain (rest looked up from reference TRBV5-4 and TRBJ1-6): ETGVTQSPTHLIKTRGQQVTLRCSSQSGHNTVSWYQQALGQGPQFIFQYYREEENGRGNFPPRFSGLQFPNYSSELNVNALELDDSALYLCASSLDRGNSPLHFGNGTRLTVT.